A single sample is the source of the 22 T cell receptor beta chains below, sequenced in a study of post-analysis software for immune sequencing data. General observations from the study: The study found TRBV5-6, TRBV5-1 and TRBV20-1 among 4 or 5 TRBV segments more frequent in patients than controls.

The TCR beta cDNA libraries contained unique molecular identifiers. TCRdb processed the PCR reads anew with MiXCR; each CDR3 protein has one entry. Of 820,000 or so distinct CDR3 sequences in the sample, about 50% were seen once. Antigens for these TCRs are unknown. Sequenced material: blood. These receptors were obtained from a girl aged 10 to 17 with multiple sclerosis.

The sample holds a few counts of this clonotype. This chain joins TRBV5-1 and TRBJ1-4, with 7 nucleotides matching TRBD1. CDR3 length equals 16 residues. CDR1 and CDR2 from the germline V gene are SGHRS and YFSETQ. V lost 4 bases to trimming and J lost 7 bases; unmatched junction nucleotides: 13. CDR3 loop: CASSPVVGGGSEKLFF. The CDR3 DNA follows: TGCGCCAGCAGCCCGGTCGTTGGAGGGGGCAGTGAAAAACTGTTTTTT.

The chain links TRBV4-1 to TRBJ2-7, with 7 bases identical to TRBD1. The CDR3 is 15 amino acids. Germline lookup yields CDR1 MGHRA and CDR2 YSYEKL. Unmatched junction bases numbered 7, after V lost 1 base and J lost 4 bases. The CDR3 DNA is TGCGCCAGCAGCCAAGCCGCCGGGACAGTATACGAGCAGTACTTC. This gives the protein CASSQAAGTVYEQYF.

The chain recombines TRBV5-1 with TRBJ2-7, with D perhaps matching TRBD1 (6 bases). V was shortened by 0 bases and J by 5 bases, with 15 bases between the two germline ends. CDR3 size: 15 residues. Germline V CDR1 and CDR2: SGHRS, YFSETQ. The chain's CDR3 is CASSLVPRGDDEQYF. The CDR3 coding sequence is TGCGCCAGCAGCTTGGTACCCAGGGGAGACGACGAGCAGTACTTC.

The chain uses TRBV20-1 and TRBJ2-5; TRBD1 matches at 8 bases. J lost 1 base, V lost 5 bases, and 3 bases had no gene match. CDR3 length: 13 residues. Germline loops: CDR1 DFQATT, CDR2 SNEGSKA (reference sequence). This CDR3 reads CSADRGGQETQYF. In nucleotides, the CDR3 is TGCAGTGCTGACAGGGGAGGCCAAGAGACCCAGTACTTC.

This clonotype was observed a few times. The V and J genes are TRBV6-6 and TRBJ2-3; 7 nucleotides align to TRBD1. The V and J ends lost 2 bases and 3 bases, in that order; junction bases with no gene match: 5. CDR1 is MNHNY, CDR2 SVGAGI, per germline (reference sequence). CDR3 size: 15 residues. This CDR3 reads CASSYPTGRTDTQYF. CDR3 nucleotide sequence: TGTGCCAGCAGTTACCCGACAGGGCGGACAGATACGCAGTATTTT.

This clonotype was seen more than once but under ten times. This rearrangement joins TRBV12-3 or TRBV12-4 to TRBJ1-2; perhaps TRBD1 as D (6 bases). V was trimmed by 4 bases and J by 3 bases, leaving 9 bases between them. CDR3 size: 13 residues. CDR3 in DNA: TGTGCCAGCAGTTCACCAGGGGACTATGGCTACACCTTC. This encodes CASSSPGDYGYTF.

This clonotype was picked up one time. The chain employs TRBV5-1 and TRBJ1-2, with D hard to call. Trimming took 0 bases from V and 8 from J, leaving 11 bases between them. The CDR3 extends over 13 amino acids. Looked up from germline, CDR1 is SGHRS and CDR2 is YFSETQ. The CDR3 sequence: CASSLGAGIGYTF. The CDR3 bases are TGCGCCAGCAGCTTGGGGGCAGGTATCGGCTACACCTTC.

CDR3 in amino acids: CSASAPSIYSYEQYF. In DNA form, the CDR3 reads TGCAGTGCTAGCGCCCCCAGCATTTACTCCTACGAGCAGTACTTC. The rearrangement links TRBV20-1 to TRBJ2-7; D remains unclear. Germline CDR1 DFQATT, CDR2 SNEGSKA (reference sequence). The CDR3 is made up of 15 amino acids. Trimming removed 3 bases from V and 0 bases from J, with 15 bases in between.

In this sample, this clonotype turned up once. The V and J genes are TRBV9 and TRBJ2-7; 7 nucleotides match TRBD2. Germline V gene lookup returns CDR1 SGDLS and CDR2 YYNGEE. CDR3 length: 15 amino acids. V shed 1 base, J shed 5 bases, and the junction held 9 bases outside the gene matches. CDR3 sequence reads: CASSVRGTNTDEQYF. The CDR3 bases are TGTGCCAGCAGCGTACGGGGGACTAATACTGACGAGCAGTACTTC.

The V and J genes are TRBV28 and TRBJ1-5; D gene uncertain. Trimming removed 4 bases from V and 3 bases from J, with 13 bases in between. Per the germline V gene, CDR1 is MDHEN and CDR2 is SYDVKM. The CDR3 loop spans 15 amino acids. The CDR3 DNA is TGTGCCAGCAGTTCATCTGGACGGAACAATCAGCCCCAGCATTTT. This encodes CASSSSGRNNQPQHF.

The chain links TRBV12-3 or TRBV12-4 to TRBJ2-3; 9 nucleotides line up with TRBD2. The CDR3 totals 17 residues. The ends lost 1 base at V and 0 bases at J; junction bases unmatched: 5. CDR3 nucleotide sequence: TGTGCCAGCAGTTTAGTCTTACTAGCGGGTAGCACAGATACGCAGTATTTT. It is translated as CASSLVLLAGSTDTQYF.

The genes are TRBV7-2 and TRBJ2-7, with TRBD1 matching over 9 bases. Trimming cost V 5 bases and J 2 bases; bases outside gene matches: 7. The germline CDR1 and CDR2 sequences are SGHTA and FQGNSA. CDR3 length: 15 residues. The CDR3: CASSATGGPPYEQYF. CDR3 sequence (DNA): TGTGCCAGCAGCGCGACAGGGGGTCCTCCCTACGAGCAGTACTTC.

The V and J genes are TRBV7-9 and TRBJ1-1; D unclear. Germline-derived CDR1 and CDR2 are SEHNR and FQNEAQ (reference sequence). Between the trimmed V and J ends, which lost 4 bases and 6 bases, there was a span of 15 bases. CDR3 length equals 14 residues. CDR3 sequence (DNA): TGTGCCAGCAGCTCCCCCAATGGGCTCGCTGAAGCTTTCTTT. Protein: CASSSPNGLAEAFF.

The V call is TRBV6-2 or TRBV6-3, the J call TRBJ2-5, with a tentative D call TRBD1 (5 bases). Near its end, the DNA agrees better with TRBJ2-7, so the J call may be wrong. The CDR3 covers 16 residues. CDR1 is MNHEY and CDR2 is SVGEGT in the germline V gene. The CDR3 loop reads CASSYPASRQWIEQYF. CDR3 coding DNA: TGTGCCAGCAGTTACCCAGCCTCCCGACAGTGGATCGAGCAGTACTTC.

This chain joins TRBV5-1 and TRBJ1-4, with TRBD1 matching 8 bases. Trimming took 4 bases from V and 8 from J; bases not matched to a gene: 7. The CDR3 runs to 14 residues. Looked up from germline, CDR1 is SGHRS and CDR2 is YFSETQ. As DNA, the CDR3 is TGCGCCAGCAGCCAGGGGACAGGTGGGGAAAAACTGTTTTTT. It encodes CASSQGTGGEKLFF.

This clonotype has just a few counts. The chain carries TRBV7-3 and TRBJ1-2; D gene uncertain. The CDR3 runs 12 residues. V lost 5 bases and J lost 4, with 8 bases in between. Germline CDR1 SGHTA, CDR2 FQGTGA. CDR3 nucleotide sequence: TGTGCCAGCAGCCAGGACGGCTATGGCTACACCTTC. Protein sequence: CASSQDGYGYTF.

J is TRBJ2-7 and V is TRBV5-1; D is possibly TRBD2 (6 bases). The CDR3 is made up of 16 amino acids. Germline lookup yields CDR1 SGHRS and CDR2 YFSETQ. V lost 0 bases and J 1 base, leaving 14 bases between the germline ends. The CDR3 loop is CASSLAGGAKSYEQYF. DNA of the CDR3: TGCGCCAGCAGCTTGGCCGGAGGGGCTAAGTCCTACGAGCAGTACTTC.

The rearrangement links TRBV30 to TRBJ2-1; TRBD2 matches at 12 bases. With 5 bases clipped from V and 3 bases from J, the junction kept 5 bases outside the gene matches. Germline values: CDR1 GTSNPN, CDR2 SVGIG (reference sequence). The CDR3 is made up of 15 amino acids. The CDR3 sequence is CAWVRLAGVYNEQFF. CDR3 DNA sequence: TGTGCCTGGGTTAGACTAGCGGGAGTCTACAATGAGCAGTTCTTC.

V usage is TRBV20-1 and J usage is TRBJ2-7, with D perhaps TRBD2 (5 bases). The CDR3 runs to 13 residues. Between the trimmed V and J ends, which lost 6 bases and 0 bases, there was a span of 12 bases. Per germline, CDR1 DFQATT and CDR2 SNEGSKA (reference sequence). The CDR3 coding sequence is TGCAGTGCCCGAGCAGGAGGCTCCTACGAGCAGTACTTC. Its translation is CSARAGGSYEQYF.

This clonotype was seen a handful of times. V gene TRBV6-6 combines with J gene TRBJ2-1; 9 positions match TRBD2. Germline V gene data show CDR1 as MNHNY and CDR2 as SVGAGI (reference sequence). Germline trimming cut 2 bases from V and 2 bases from J; bases unmatched to any gene: 7. The CDR3 loop spans 17 amino acids. The CDR3 loop is CASSYARGGAAYNEQFF. The CDR3 nucleotides read TGTGCCAGCAGTTACGCCCGCGGGGGGGCGGCCTACAATGAGCAGTTCTTC.

This clonotype has just a few counts. The genes are TRBV29-1 and TRBJ1-2, with 7 bases aligning to TRBD1. The germline V gene encodes CDR1 SQVTM and CDR2 ANQGSEA. The CDR3 length is 13 residues. V shed 6 bases, J shed 3 bases, and the junction held 7 bases outside the gene matches. CDR3 nucleotide sequence: TGCAGCGTAAGAGAGGGGGCGGACTATGGCTACACCTTC. As protein: CSVREGADYGYTF.

This rearrangement joins TRBV9 to TRBJ2-2; possibly TRBD1 for D (5 bases). Trimming removed 4 bases from V and 0 bases from J, with 10 bases in between. CDR3 length: 15 residues. CDR1 and CDR2 (germline): SGDLS, YYNGEE. The CDR3 region is CASSFGHSNTGELFF. The DNA of the CDR3 is TGTGCCAGCAGCTTTGGACACTCGAACACCGGGGAGCTGTTTTTT.